These 29 T cell receptor beta chains came from one sample sequenced in a study of shared clonotypes between healthy human individuals. Using immunoSEQ multiplex PCR, the repertoire was profiled, and TCRdb retains in-frame clones only, with some absent. The sample includes 2 million to 2.5 million clones, roughly 93% seen only once; the top ten take 0.36%. Sequences were obtained from naive CD4+ T cells from PBMCs. The subset: CD45RA+ positively selected. Receptor source: a man aged 18-30 years in good health. Some clones in this sample may be carry-over from other donors' samples.

A note on this clone: Other DNA variants within this sample encode the same CDR3. The V and J genes are TRBV5-1 and TRBJ2-5; TRBD1 agrees at 10 bases. From germline, CDR1 is SGHRS and CDR2 YFSETQ. The V and J ends lost 4 bases and 5 bases, in that order; junction bases with no gene match: 5. CDR3 length equals 14 residues. This chain's CDR3 is CASSPTGGAETQYF. CDR3 nucleotides: TGCGCCAGCAGCCCGACAGGGGGCGCGGAGACCCAGTACTTC.

The chain recombines TRBV6-5 with TRBJ1-1; 9 nucleotides align to TRBD1. Per germline, CDR1 MNHEY and CDR2 SVGAGI. The CDR3 sequence is 14 residues long. Trimming at V came to 6 bases and at J to 1 base, leaving 3 bases not matched to a gene. This CDR3 reads CASRVDRGNTEAFF. The DNA of the CDR3 is TGTGCCAGCAGGGTGGACAGGGGGAACACTGAAGCTTTCTTT.

Details on this clone: The sample carries other DNA sequences with the same CDR3. V usage is TRBV4-1 and J usage is TRBJ2-1; 9 bases are a match to TRBD2. Germline V lookup: CDR1 MGHRA, CDR2 YSYEKL. The junction had 2 bases not matched to a gene; V was cut back by 2 bases and J by 6 bases. This CDR3 contains 14 residues. DNA of the CDR3: TGCGCCAGCAGCCAACCGGGACTAGCCAATGAGCAGTTCTTC. Translated: CASSQPGLANEQFF.

About this clone itself: The same CDR3 arises from other DNA sequences in this sample as well. The CDR3 protein is CASSPRTSGNTGELFF. DNA for the CDR3: TGTGCCAGCAGCCCCAGGACTAGCGGGAACACCGGGGAGCTGTTTTTT. This chain links TRBV7-3 with TRBJ2-2, with 10 bases fitting TRBD2. This CDR3 comprises 16 residues. Trimming removed 5 bases from V and 1 base from J; junction bases left unmatched: 4. Germline-derived CDR1 and CDR2 are SGHTA and FQGTGA.

On this clone: At the DNA level, this CDR3 is encoded by other sequences in the same sample as well. V and J are TRBV2 and TRBJ2-7; 7 nucleotides agree with TRBD2. The CDR3 has 11 amino acids. Germline assignment: CDR1 SNHLY and CDR2 FYNNEI. The trim removed 7 bases at V and 4 bases at J, leaving 1 base unmatched. The CDR3 DNA reads as TGTGCCAGCAAGCGGGAATACGAGCAGTACTTC. Amino acids: CASKREYEQYF.

The genes are TRBV18 and TRBJ1-2; the D is unclear. V was shortened by 4 bases and J by 7 bases, with 22 bases between the two germline ends. This CDR3 is built from 16 residues. Germline-derived CDR1 and CDR2 are KGHSH and LQKENI. This CDR3 is CASSREKDGPTSGYTF. The CDR3 region has the DNA TGTGCCAGCTCACGGGAGAAGGACGGACCGACGAGTGGCTACACCTTC.

V usage is TRBV5-1 and J usage is TRBJ2-4; 10 bases map to TRBD2. CDR1 is SGHRS, CDR2 YFSETQ, per germline. V gave up 0 bases and J gave up 0 bases; unmatched junction bases: 6. The length of the CDR3 is 18 residues. The CDR3 DNA follows: TGCGCCAGCAGCTTGGGGACTAGCGGCCTTCTAGCCAAAAACATTCAGTACTTC. Protein: CASSLGTSGLLAKNIQYF.

The genes are TRBV7-9 and TRBJ2-1; D may be TRBD2 (6 bases). Trimming shortened V by 5 bases and J by 5 bases, and 25 bases separated the two germline ends. In germline, CDR1 is SEHNR, CDR2 FQNEAQ (reference sequence). The CDR3 is 18 amino acids. Written as DNA, the CDR3 is TGTGCCAGCAGCCCCAAGGGGTTAGGTGGGAGGCCCAACAATGAGCAGTTCTTC. Translating gives CASSPKGLGGRPNNEQFF. The complete variable domain, with remaining parts taken from reference TRBV7-9 and TRBJ2-1, reads DTGVSQNPRHKITKRGQNVTFRCDPISEHNRLYWYRQTLGQGPEFLTYFQNEAQLEKSRLLSDRFSAERPKGSFSTLEIQRTEQGDSAMYLCASSPKGLGGRPNNEQFFGPGTRLTVL.

The rearrangement uses TRBV15 and TRBJ1-4; D perhaps matches TRBD1 (5 bases). In germline, CDR1 is LNHNV, CDR2 YYDKDF (reference sequence). This CDR3 has 16 amino acids. Trimming took off 1 base at V and 3 bases at J, with 12 bases between the two ends. CDR3 in DNA: TGTGCCACCAGCAGAGCCCGGGGACGTTCTAATGAAAAACTGTTTTTT. It specifies CATSRARGRSNEKLFF.

The rearrangement uses TRBV19 and TRBJ1-3; D is unresolved. The CDR3 sequence is 15 residues long. CDR1 is LNHDA, CDR2 SQIVND, per germline (reference sequence). V was trimmed by 8 bases and J by 0 bases, leaving 14 bases between them. CDR3 region: CASAPGRSSGNTIYF. The CDR3 coding sequence is TGTGCCAGTGCACCTGGGAGGAGCTCTGGAAACACCATATATTTT.

This clone was picked up one time. The chain joins TRBV29-1 to TRBJ2-1; D is tentatively TRBD1 or TRBD2 (5 bases each). Trimming removed 2 bases from V and 12 bases from J, with 20 bases in between. The CDR3 is 14 residues long. CDR1 SQVTM and CDR2 ANQGSEA come from the germline V gene. The CDR3 region is CSVEYHRGRGVQFF. For the CDR3, the DNA is TGCAGCGTTGAATATCATCGGGGCAGAGGTGTGCAGTTCTTC.

The chain joins TRBV5-1 to TRBJ2-1; D may be TRBD2 (6 bases). Trimming took 3 bases from V and 10 from J, leaving 11 bases between them. The CDR3 runs to 12 residues. Germline CDR1 SGHRS, CDR2 YFSETQ. The CDR3 region is CASSSRAGEQFF. In DNA form, the CDR3 reads TGCGCCAGCAGCTCTCGGGCGGGAGAGCAGTTCTTC.

The V call is TRBV7-9, the J call TRBJ2-2; D not resolved. Germline CDR1 and CDR2: SEHNR and FQNEAQ (reference sequence). There are 15 residues in the CDR3. Between the trimmed V and J ends, which lost 3 bases and 0 bases, there was a span of 8 bases. The CDR3 loop is CASSFGRTNTGELFF. The CDR3 DNA follows: TGTGCCAGCAGCTTTGGGCGGACGAACACCGGGGAGCTGTTTTTT.

The chain combines TRBV11-2 with TRBJ2-3, with TRBD2 identical over 12 bases. The germline V gene encodes CDR1 SGHAT and CDR2 FQNNGV. CDR3 length: 15 residues. J was trimmed by 2 bases and V by 6 bases; bases with no gene match: 3. DNA of the CDR3: TGTGCCAGCAGATGGACTAGCGGGAACACAGATACGCAGTATTTT. It encodes CASRWTSGNTDTQYF.

In this sample, this clone turned up once. The sample contains more than one DNA sequence encoding this CDR3. The rearrangement uses TRBV7-9 and TRBJ2-7; no definite D call. The CDR3 extends over 12 amino acids. Germline CDR1 SEHNR, CDR2 FQNEAQ (reference sequence). V shed 5 bases and J shed 0 bases, with 5 bases lying between them. Here the CDR3 reads CASSLSSYEQYF. The CDR3 DNA reads TGTGCCAGCAGCCTTAGCTCCTACGAGCAGTACTTC. The whole variable domain, remainder taken from reference TRBV7-9 and TRBJ2-7, is DTGVSQNPRHKITKRGQNVTFRCDPISEHNRLYWYRQTLGQGPEFLTYFQNEAQLEKSRLLSDRFSAERPKGSFSTLEIQRTEQGDSAMYLCASSLSSYEQYFGPGTRLTVT.

The chain is built from TRBV6-5 and TRBJ1-2, with 9 nucleotides matching TRBD1. This CDR3 is built from 15 residues. With V trimmed by 0 bases and J by 3 bases, 2 bases remained unmatched. In germline, CDR1 is MNHEY, CDR2 SVGAGI. In nucleotides, the CDR3 is TGTGCCAGCAGTTACTCGACAGGGGGGGACTATGGCTACACCTTC. It yields the protein CASSYSTGGDYGYTF.

The chain has TRBV6-1 and TRBJ2-1, with a weak D call TRBD1 (6 bases). The CDR3 loop spans 14 amino acids. CDR1 is MNHNS, CDR2 SASEGT, per germline. V gave up 3 bases and J gave up 6 bases, with 12 bases separating them. For the CDR3, the DNA is TGTGCCAGCAGTGACCGACAGGTCCGCAATGAGCAGTTCTTC. Translating gives CASSDRQVRNEQFF.

The chain carries TRBV5-1 and TRBJ2-7; 9 nucleotides align to TRBD1. From germline, CDR1 is SGHRS and CDR2 YFSETQ. This CDR3 has 16 residues. The junction had 8 bases not matched to a gene; V was cut back by 1 base and J by 3 bases. The CDR3 coding sequence is TGCGCCAGCAGCTTGACGGCGGGACAGGGCTACTACGAGCAGTACTTC. It codes for CASSLTAGQGYYEQYF.

V gene TRBV5-1 combines with J gene TRBJ1-3; D gene uncertain. The CDR3 has 15 amino acids. Germline assignment: CDR1 SGHRS and CDR2 YFSETQ. V lost 4 bases, J lost 0 bases, and 11 bases lay in between. The CDR3 coding sequence is TGCGCCAGCAGCGTAGCAGGAGCCTCTGGAAACACCATATATTTT. Amino acid sequence: CASSVAGASGNTIYF.

The chain is built from TRBV4-1 and TRBJ2-5; 14 bases fit TRBD2. V was pared by 1 base and J by 5 bases, with 3 bases of the junction left unmatched. The CDR3 extends over 16 amino acids. The germline gives CDR1 MGHRA, CDR2 YSYEKL. CDR3 sequence reads: CASSQVGLAGVETQYF. The CDR3 DNA follows: TGCGCCAGCAGCCAAGTGGGACTAGCGGGAGTGGAGACCCAGTACTTC.

This clone was observed a handful of times. The chain combines TRBV15 with TRBJ2-3; the match to TRBD1 covers 10 bases. The CDR3 spans 15 residues. V lost 4 bases and J lost 2; bases outside the gene matches: 3. Per germline, CDR1 LNHNV and CDR2 YYDKDF (reference sequence). The CDR3 coding sequence is TGTGCCACCAGCACCGGGACAGGGGACACAGATACGCAGTATTTT. Translating it yields CATSTGTGDTDTQYF.

The CDR3 is CASSERGPTTGELFF. CDR3 bases: TGTGCCAGCAGCGAAAGGGGGCCGACCACCGGGGAGCTGTTTTTT. The chain is built from TRBV7-9 and TRBJ2-2, with 7 bases fitting TRBD1. Germline V lookup: CDR1 SEHNR, CDR2 FQNEAQ (reference sequence). The CDR3 contains 15 residues. J gave up 4 bases and V 5 bases, and 7 bases lay outside the gene matches.

For this clone: In the same sample, other DNA sequences code for this CDR3. DNA of the CDR3: TGTGCCAGCAGCTTGGAGGCTGGAAACACCATATATTTT. It specifies CASSLEAGNTIYF. This chain links TRBV5-4 with TRBJ1-3, with unresolved D. V lost 0 bases, J lost 2 bases, and 3 bases lay in between. Per germline, CDR1 SGHNT and CDR2 YYREEE (reference sequence). The CDR3 loop spans 13 amino acids.

This clone was seen a single time. This sequence joins TRBV28 and TRBJ2-1; TRBD1 agrees at 9 bases. V lost 7 bases, J lost 9 bases, and 10 bases stayed unmatched. The CDR3 has 14 residues. CDR1 is MDHEN and CDR2 is SYDVKM in the germline V gene. Here the CDR3 reads CASTGNNRGLEQFF. CDR3 coding DNA: TGTGCCAGCACCGGGAACAACAGGGGGCTTGAGCAGTTCTTC.

The J gene is TRBJ2-3, the V gene TRBV2; a possible D gene is TRBD1 (6 bases). CDR3 length equals 12 residues. Trimming stripped 3 bases from V and 9 bases from J, with 10 bases between. The germline CDR1 and CDR2 sequences are SNHLY and FYNNEI. The DNA of the CDR3 is TGTGCCAGCAGTGACAGGGGCCTCACGCAGTATTTT. It encodes CASSDRGLTQYF.

This chain links TRBV28 with TRBJ1-1, with D maybe TRBD1 (6 bases). Germline V gene data show CDR1 as MDHEN and CDR2 as SYDVKM. V was pared by 7 bases and J by 5 bases, with 23 bases between. The CDR3 is made up of 16 amino acids. The CDR3 DNA reads TGTGCCAGCACCTTATGGATGGGGGGCATGGAGACTGAAGCTTTCTTT. Amino acids: CASTLWMGGMETEAFF. Full variable domain (missing parts from reference TRBV28 and TRBJ1-1): DVKVTQSSRYLVKRTGEKVFLECVQDMDHENMFWYRQDPGLGLRLIYFSYDVKMKEKGDIPEGYSVSREKKERFSLILESASTNQTSMYLCASTLWMGGMETEAFFGQGTRLTVV.

Written as DNA, the CDR3 is TGCGCCAGCAGCTTGGAAATTGCGGGAGGGCCTGGTTACAATGAGCAGTTCTTC. It codes for CASSLEIAGGPGYNEQFF. The chain combines TRBV5-1 with TRBJ2-1, with TRBD2 matching over 9 bases. This CDR3 contains 18 residues. Germline CDR1 and CDR2: SGHRS and YFSETQ. Losses at the gene ends were 0 bases for V and 4 bases for J; bases not matched to a gene: 11.

The chain uses TRBV5-1 and TRBJ2-3, with TRBD2 identical over 8 bases. V was pared by 0 bases and J by 5 bases, with 5 bases of the junction left unmatched. From germline, CDR1 is SGHRS and CDR2 YFSETQ. This CDR3 comprises 15 residues. CDR3 protein: CASSLETSVKDTQYF. In DNA form, the CDR3 reads TGCGCCAGCAGCTTGGAGACTAGCGTAAAAGATACGCAGTATTTT.

The J gene is TRBJ2-1, the V gene TRBV6-5; D is possibly TRBD2 (5 bases). The V gene lost 5 bases and the J gene lost 8 bases, with 16 bases spanning the gap. The CDR3 consists of 14 residues. CDR1 and CDR2 from the germline V gene are MNHEY and SVGAGI. This CDR3 is CASSGLAVGDEQFF. The CDR3 nucleotides are TGTGCCAGCAGTGGTCTAGCCGTAGGCGATGAGCAGTTCTTC.